This record concerns one T cell receptor (beta chain) sequence. The data derive from a study of early T cells in non-severe SARS-CoV-2 infection. Each CDR3 protein gets one entry after TCRdb re-called the 5' RACE reads with MiXCR. In the table there are around 84,000 distinct CDR3 sequences, over 9.5% of which are singletons. In germline, CDR1 is WSHSY, CDR2 SAAADI. Between the trimmed V and J ends, which lost 4 bases and 12 bases, there was a span of 10 bases. The CDR3 length is 11 residues. The gene calls are TRBV10-2 and TRBJ2-1; D remains ambiguous. The TCR originated in an adult who was a healthcare worker with PCR-confirmed SARS-CoV-2 infection or an uninfected control (not recorded which). Sequencing used whole blood, obtained at baseline. The CDR3 DNA reads TGCGCCAGCAGTGCTAATCTACGGCAGTTCTTC. It encodes CASSANLRQFF.